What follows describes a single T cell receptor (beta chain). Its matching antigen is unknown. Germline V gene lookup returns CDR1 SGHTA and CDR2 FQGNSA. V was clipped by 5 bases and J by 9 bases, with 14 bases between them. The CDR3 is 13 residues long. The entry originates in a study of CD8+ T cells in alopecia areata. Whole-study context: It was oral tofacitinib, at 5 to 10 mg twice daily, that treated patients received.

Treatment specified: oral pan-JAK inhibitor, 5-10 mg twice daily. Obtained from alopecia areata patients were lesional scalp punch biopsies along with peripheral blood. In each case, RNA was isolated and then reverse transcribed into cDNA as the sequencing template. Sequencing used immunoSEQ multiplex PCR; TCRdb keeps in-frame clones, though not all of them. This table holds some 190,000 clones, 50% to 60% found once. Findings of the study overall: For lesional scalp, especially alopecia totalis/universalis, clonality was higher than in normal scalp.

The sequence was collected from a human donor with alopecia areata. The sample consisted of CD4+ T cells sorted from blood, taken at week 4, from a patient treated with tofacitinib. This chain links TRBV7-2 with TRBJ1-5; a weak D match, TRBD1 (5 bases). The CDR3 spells CASSQPGRWPQHF. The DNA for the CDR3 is TGTGCCAGCAGCCAGCCGGGGCGCTGGCCCCAGCATTTT. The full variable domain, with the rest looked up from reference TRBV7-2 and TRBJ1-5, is GAGVSQSPSNKVTEKGKDVELRCDPISGHTALYWYRQSLGQGLEFLIYFQGNSAPDKSGLPSDRFSAERTGGSVSTLTIQRTQQEDSAVYLCASSQPGRWPQHFGDGTRLSIL.